This T cell receptor beta chain was documented in a study of cytomegalovirus exposure and HLA in healthy donors. The V gene end was trimmed by 9 bases and the J gene end by 10 bases; junction bases not matched to a gene: 10. CDR1 and CDR2 from the germline V gene are SGHNT and YYREEE (reference sequence). The CDR3 has 12 residues. Use of 60 Vbeta and 13 Jbeta primers characterized the PCR. Clones were read by immunoSEQ multiplex PCR, and TCRdb kept only the in-frame ones, dropping some. Of under 200,000 clones listed, roughly 83% are singletons. The clonotype comes from a male donor in good health and CMV-seropositive. The rearrangement joins TRBV5-4 to TRBJ2-1; 7 positions match TRBD1. The specimen sequenced was PBMCs. CDR3 protein: CATGTVSQEQFF. Here the CDR3 DNA reads TGTGCCACCGGGACAGTTTCTCAGGAGCAGTTCTTC.